This record concerns one T cell receptor beta chain sequence. The antigen is unknown. Germline CDR1 reads MNHEY; CDR2 reads SVGEGT. V shed 2 bases and J shed 3 bases, with 11 bases lying between them. This CDR3 has 14 amino acids. The TCR beta library used iRepertoire HTBI primers with Arm-PCR amplification of CDR3. Each CDR3 protein is one row after TCRdb ran MiXCR on the multiplex PCR reads. The sample has about 470,000 distinct CDR3 sequences, more than 20% seen once. Time point here: persistent/refractory GD, antithyroid drugs over 5 years with positive TRAb. Preparation of the TCR library used RNA extracted from PBMCs. The data derive from a study of regulatory T cells in long-lasting Graves disease. About the study: Persistent Graves' disease required over 5 years of antithyroid drugs and positive TSH receptor antibodies.

Study results and caveats: Lower TCR diversity characterized persistent Graves' patients relative to newly diagnosed patients. Persistent patients shared 2,500 to 3,000 public clonotypes among themselves. Newly diagnosed patients shared fewer, at some 970. Persistent disease favored TRBV28, TRBJ1-2 and TRBJ2-5.

Specimen: peripheral blood mononuclear cells (PBMCs), collected when the disease was refractory, from a patient treated with antithyroid drugs. This chain joins TRBV6-2 or TRBV6-3 and TRBJ2-7; weak D call: TRBD1 (6 bases). This sequence originates from a female donor with Graves disease. CDR3 region: CASSYAGAFYEQYF. CDR3 nucleotides: TGTGCCAGCAGTTACGCAGGGGCGTTCTACGAGCAGTACTTC.